The 2 T cell receptor beta chains given below trace back to one sample, sequenced in a study of T cell responses to AZD1222 COVID-19 vaccine. Generated by immunoSEQ multiplex PCR, the TCRdb table keeps only in-frame clones and is missing some. Here the sample spans about 140,000 clones, 92% being singletons. The starting material was peripheral blood, obtained on day 0 of AZD1222 vaccination. The receptor set was obtained from an adult in good health.

The chain is built from TRBV5-1 and TRBJ1-1; 7 bases are shared with TRBD1. CDR3 length: 15 residues. The V and J ends lost 1 base and 9 bases, in that order; junction bases with no gene match: 12. Germline CDR1 is SGHRS and CDR2 is YFSETQ. DNA for the CDR3: TGCGCCAGCAGCTTGAAAAACAGGGGCCGGGGCAAAGCTTTCTTT. It specifies CASSLKNRGRGKAFF.

This clone was seen once. V is TRBV7-8 and J is TRBJ1-6; D is unresolved. Germline CDR1 SGHVS, CDR2 FQNEAQ. V dropped 1 base and J dropped 9 bases, with 10 bases sitting between them. This CDR3 has 14 amino acids. CDR3 in amino acids: CASSLGTDTSPLHF. Written as DNA, the CDR3 is TGTGCCAGCAGCTTAGGCACAGACACTTCACCCCTCCACTTT.